Presented here are 19 T cell receptor beta chains from one specimen sequenced in a study of blood T cell repertoires in COVID-19. Some clones are missing from TCRdb's copy, which holds only in-frame ones; the method was immunoSEQ multiplex PCR. This sample yields around 200,000 clones, of which more than 70% are seen a single time; approximately 1.5% belongs to the top ten. Sequencing was carried out using peripheral blood. The receptors originated from a man between 18 and 29 years old with active or convalescent COVID-19.

The chain recombines TRBV15 with TRBJ1-1; 8 positions agree with TRBD1. This CDR3 spans 13 amino acids. The V segment lost 6 bases and the J segment 3 bases; nucleotides outside the gene matches: 3. Germline V gene data show CDR1 as LNHNV and CDR2 as YYDKDF (reference sequence). The CDR3 region has the DNA TGTGCCACCAGAGAACAGGGGGACACTGAAGCTTTCTTT. Protein product: CATREQGDTEAFF.

As to this clone: A junction end diverges from the germline sequence, so it may reflect a read error. The chain uses TRBV14 and TRBJ1-1; D remains ambiguous. CDR3 length equals 14 residues. Per the germline V gene, CDR1 is SGHDN and CDR2 is FVKESK. CDR3 loop: CASTQSTADTEAFF. The CDR3 DNA is TGTGCCAGCACCCAATCCACAGCGGACACTGAAGCTTTCTTT.

The chain couples TRBV7-2 to TRBJ2-1; 10 nucleotides match TRBD2. Germline CDR1 and CDR2: SGHTA and FQGNSA. The CDR3 spans 15 residues. The V segment lost 6 bases and the J segment 3 bases; nucleotides outside the gene matches: 5. The CDR3 DNA sequence: TGTGCCAGCAGGTGGACTAGCGGACTCTACAATGAGCAGTTCTTC. Residues: CASRWTSGLYNEQFF.

This chain joins TRBV27 and TRBJ1-1; no clear D gene. Germline lookup yields CDR1 MNHEY and CDR2 SMNVEV (reference sequence). The V and J ends lost 3 bases and 6 bases respectively, with 14 bases between them. CDR3 length: 14 residues. The CDR3 DNA is TGTGCCAGCAGTTTCAGAGGGAGACGGGCTGAAGCTTTCTTT. Protein sequence: CASSFRGRRAEAFF.

The chain combines TRBV10-3 with TRBJ1-1; D remains unclear. Trimming took off 4 bases at V and 5 bases at J, with 8 bases between the two ends. This CDR3 is built from 12 residues. Germline CDR1 and CDR2: ENHRY and SYGVKD. DNA of the CDR3: TGTGCCATCAGTGTCCGGGGTACTGAAGCTTTCTTT. Its translation is CAISVRGTEAFF.

This clone was seen more than once but under ten times. The V call is TRBV5-1, the J call TRBJ1-1; maybe TRBD1 (6 bases). V gave up 4 bases and J gave up 2 bases, with 9 bases separating them. This CDR3 is built from 13 residues. Germline V CDR1 and CDR2: SGHRS, YFSETQ. CDR3 DNA: TGCGCCAGCAGCCTGGACAGCAACACTGAAGCTTTCTTT. It yields the protein CASSLDSNTEAFF. Supplemented by reference TRBV5-1 and TRBJ1-1, the full variable domain reads KAGVTQTPRYLIKTRGQQVTLSCSPISGHRSVSWYQQTPGQGLQFLFEYFSETQRNKGNFPGRFSGRQFSNSRSEMNVSTLELGDSALYLCASSLDSNTEAFFGQGTRLTVV.

This chain uses TRBV11-2 with TRBJ2-2; no clear D gene. V was pared by 3 bases and J by 0 bases, with 8 bases between. The CDR3 has 15 amino acids. CDR1 is SGHAT and CDR2 is FQNNGV in the germline V gene. In nucleotides, the CDR3 is TGTGCCAGCAGCTTGAGCGTATCGAACACCGGGGAGCTGTTTTTT. Its protein product is CASSLSVSNTGELFF.

This chain links TRBV19 with TRBJ1-2, with D perhaps matching TRBD1 (5 bases). CDR3 size: 13 residues. Germline-derived CDR1 and CDR2 are LNHDA and SQIVND (reference sequence). Trimming removed 2 bases from V and 6 bases from J, with 10 bases in between. The CDR3 here is CASSIFRGDGYTF. In DNA, the CDR3 is TGTGCCAGTAGTATATTTCGGGGGGATGGCTACACCTTC.

This clone has only one observation. The chain links TRBV2 to TRBJ2-1; TRBD2 matches at 7 bases. The ends lost 0 bases at V and 0 bases at J; junction bases unmatched: 5. Germline V gene data show CDR1 as SNHLY and CDR2 as FYNNEI. This CDR3 spans 17 amino acids. CDR3 DNA sequence: TGTGCCAGCAGTGAAGCTAGGGGACTAACCTCCTACAATGAGCAGTTCTTC. Amino acid sequence: CASSEARGLTSYNEQFF.

The V and J genes are TRBV11-2 and TRBJ1-2; D not certain. Trimming stripped 0 bases from V and 6 bases from J, with 8 bases between. This CDR3 has 13 amino acids. Germline assignment: CDR1 SGHAT and CDR2 FQNNGV. The DNA for the CDR3 is TGTGCCAGCAGCTTAGATTCCCGGGATGGCTACACCTTC. Residues: CASSLDSRDGYTF.

The rearrangement joins TRBV10-3 to TRBJ2-5, with TRBD2 matching over 12 bases. The CDR3 is 17 residues long. Trimming took 3 bases from V and 1 from J; bases not matched to a gene: 6. CDR1 is ENHRY and CDR2 is SYGVKD in the germline V gene. The CDR3 DNA reads TGTGCCATCAGTGATTCTAGCGGGAGGGCCCTCCAAGAGACCCAGTACTTC. This codes for CAISDSSGRALQETQYF.

The rearrangement links TRBV18 to TRBJ1-2; D possibly corresponds to TRBD1 (5 bases). This CDR3 is built from 16 residues. Per the germline V gene, CDR1 is KGHSH and CDR2 is LQKENI. Trimming shortened V by 4 bases and J by 0 bases, and 15 bases separated the two germline ends. The CDR3 sequence is CASSQGGTVTNYGYTF. CDR3 bases: TGTGCCAGCTCACAGGGCGGGACGGTTACTAACTATGGCTACACCTTC.

The chain combines TRBV24-1 with TRBJ2-1; 8 positions agree with TRBD2. Germline V gene sequence: CDR1 KGHDR, CDR2 SFDVKD. The CDR3 extends over 16 amino acids. V gave up 2 bases and J gave up 9 bases; unmatched junction bases: 11. CDR3 amino acids: CATSDSRVTGGSEQFF. For the CDR3, the DNA is TGTGCCACCAGTGATTCGCGGGTCACGGGGGGGAGTGAGCAGTTCTTC.

The chain carries TRBV3-1 (or the pseudogene TRBV3-2) and TRBJ1-2, with D possibly being TRBD1 (6 bases). CDR1 LGHDT and CDR2 YNNKEL come from the germline V gene (reference sequence). CDR3 size: 16 residues. V was shortened by 6 bases and J by 0 bases, with 17 bases between the two germline ends. The CDR3 DNA reads as TGTGCCAGCAGTCCTCGGCTAGGACAGACTAACTATGGCTACACCTTC. It translates to CASSPRLGQTNYGYTF.

The chain has TRBV12-3 or TRBV12-4 and TRBJ1-3; D unresolved. The CDR3 extends over 13 amino acids. Trimming took off 6 bases at V and 2 bases at J, with 8 bases between the two ends. The CDR3, as DNA: TGTGCCAGCAGCTCGGCGGCTGGAAACACCATATATTTT. It is translated as CASSSAAGNTIYF.

The chain links TRBV7-2 to TRBJ2-1, with D unclear. CDR1 is SGHTA and CDR2 is FQGNSA in the germline V gene. CDR3 length: 14 amino acids. V was pared by 2 bases and J by 4 bases, with 9 bases between. CDR3 sequence: CASSLPGTYNEQFF. Here the CDR3 DNA reads TGTGCCAGCAGCTTACCAGGAACGTACAATGAGCAGTTCTTC.

The chain uses TRBV27 and TRBJ2-1; 9 positions match TRBD1. Per germline, CDR1 MNHEY and CDR2 SMNVEV (reference sequence). Trimming took 3 bases from V and 3 from J; bases not matched to a gene: 3. The CDR3 is 15 amino acids. CDR3 in DNA: TGTGCCAGCAGTTTTGGACAGGGGTTCTACAATGAGCAGTTCTTC. Residues: CASSFGQGFYNEQFF.

This rearrangement joins TRBV3-1 (or the pseudogene TRBV3-2) to TRBJ1-6; TRBD1 might be the D (5 bases). Germline V lookup: CDR1 LGHDT, CDR2 YNNKEL (reference sequence). Trimming pared 3 bases from V and 5 bases from J, leaving 11 bases between. The length of the CDR3 is 15 residues. The CDR3 is CASSHGQLDNSPLHF. The CDR3 region has the DNA TGTGCCAGCAGCCACGGACAACTCGATAATTCACCCCTCCACTTT.

CDR3 sequence: CASSSGQGLSYEQYF. The CDR3 DNA is TGTGCCAGCAGCTCTGGACAGGGTTTATCCTACGAGCAGTACTTC. The genes are TRBV7-6 and TRBJ2-7; 8 nucleotides agree with TRBD1. The germline V gene has CDR1 SGHVS and CDR2 FNYEAQ. The CDR3 sequence is 15 residues long. Trimming at V came to 4 bases and at J to 1 base, leaving 6 bases not matched to a gene.